The 5 T cell receptor beta chains below come from one sample, sequenced in a study of T-cell reconstitution after alpha-beta-depleted transplantation in children. It was with unique molecular identifiers that the TCRbeta library was prepared. MiXCR, run by TCRdb on the PCR reads, gives a single entry per CDR3 protein. Of hundreds of thousands of distinct CDR3 sequences listed, about a tenth are singletons. This specimen was PBMCs from the stem cell graft donor, taken from the stem cell graft. All receptors derive from a human donor who donated a stem cell graft to a child with SCID.

This clonotype was picked up many times. CDR3 sequence (DNA): TGCGCCAGCAGCCGGACCCCTGGACTAGCGGGGGAATACGAGCAGTACTTC. Protein product: CASSRTPGLAGEYEQYF. The V and J genes are TRBV5-1 and TRBJ2-7; 13 nucleotides align to TRBD2. J lost 4 bases, V lost 4 bases, and 11 bases had no gene match. CDR1 is SGHRS, CDR2 YFSETQ, per germline. This CDR3 has 17 residues.

This clonotype was found a few times. This chain connects TRBV6-1 to TRBJ1-1, with a weak D call TRBD1 (5 bases). This CDR3 is 12 amino acids long. Deletions cut 2 bases from V and 6 bases from J, with 7 bases between. Germline V gene data show CDR1 as MNHNS and CDR2 as SASEGT. This CDR3 reads CASSEQGAEAFF. CDR3 bases: TGTGCCAGCAGTGAACAGGGCGCTGAAGCTTTCTTT.

The CDR3 DNA sequence: TGCGCCAGCAGCTTGGCCCGGGACAGGGGATCCGAGCAGTACTTC. As protein: CASSLARDRGSEQYF. The chain joins TRBV5-1 to TRBJ2-7, with 10 bases aligning to TRBD1. Germline V gene lookup returns CDR1 SGHRS and CDR2 YFSETQ. The V gene end was trimmed by 0 bases and the J gene end by 6 bases; junction bases not matched to a gene: 6. The CDR3 runs 15 residues.

In this sample, this clonotype turned up a few times. J is TRBJ1-3 and V is TRBV9; D uncertain. Germline V gene sequence: CDR1 SGDLS, CDR2 YYNGEE. CDR3 length: 13 amino acids. The V end lost 4 bases, the J end lost 9 bases, and 14 bases lay between the germline ends. The CDR3 region is CASSMAPSSTIYF. The CDR3 bases are TGTGCCAGCAGCATGGCCCCTTCAAGCACCATATATTTT.

The J gene is TRBJ2-3, the V gene TRBV24-1; D is unclear. The CDR3 totals 12 residues. Germline lookup yields CDR1 KGHDR and CDR2 SFDVKD. V lost 5 bases and J lost 6, with 8 bases in between. CDR3 bases: TGTGCCACCAGTGGCCAGTCGGATACGCAGTATTTT. Translating it yields CATSGQSDTQYF.